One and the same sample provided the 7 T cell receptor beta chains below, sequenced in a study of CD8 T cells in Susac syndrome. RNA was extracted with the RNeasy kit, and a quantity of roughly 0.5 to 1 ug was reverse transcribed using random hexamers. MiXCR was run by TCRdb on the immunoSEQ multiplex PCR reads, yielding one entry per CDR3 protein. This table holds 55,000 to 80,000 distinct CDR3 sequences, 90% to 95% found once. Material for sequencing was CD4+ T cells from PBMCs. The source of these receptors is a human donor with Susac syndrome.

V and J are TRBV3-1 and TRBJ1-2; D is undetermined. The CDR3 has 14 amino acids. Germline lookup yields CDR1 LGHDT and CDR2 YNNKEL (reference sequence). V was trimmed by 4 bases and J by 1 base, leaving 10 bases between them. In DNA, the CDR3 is TGTGCCAGCAGCCTCCGGACGGTTAACTATGGCTACACCTTC. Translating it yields CASSLRTVNYGYTF.

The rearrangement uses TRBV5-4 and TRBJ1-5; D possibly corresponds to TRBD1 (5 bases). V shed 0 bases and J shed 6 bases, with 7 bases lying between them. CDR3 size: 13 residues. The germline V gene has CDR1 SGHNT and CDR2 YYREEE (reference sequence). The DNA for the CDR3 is TGTGCCAGCAGCTTGGAAAGGGGTCAGCCCCAGCATTTT. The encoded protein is CASSLERGQPQHF.

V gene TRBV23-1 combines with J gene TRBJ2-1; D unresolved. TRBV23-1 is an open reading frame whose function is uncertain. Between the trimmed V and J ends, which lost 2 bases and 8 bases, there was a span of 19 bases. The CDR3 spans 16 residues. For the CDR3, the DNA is TGCGCCAGCAGTCAAGCGTCGAAGGCTAACTCAGATGAGCAGTTCTTC. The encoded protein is CASSQASKANSDEQFF.

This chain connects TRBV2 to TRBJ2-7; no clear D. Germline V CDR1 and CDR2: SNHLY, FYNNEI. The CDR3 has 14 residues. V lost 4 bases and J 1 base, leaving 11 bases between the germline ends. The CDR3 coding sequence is TGTGCCAGCAGTGTTGAGACCGCTTCCTACGAGCAGTACTTC. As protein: CASSVETASYEQYF. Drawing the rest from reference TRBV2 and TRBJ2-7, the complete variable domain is EPEVTQTPSHQVTQMGQEVILRCVPISNHLYFYWYRQILGQKVEFLVSFYNNEISEKSEIFDDQFSVERPDGSNFTLKIRSTKLEDSAMYFCASSVETASYEQYFGPGTRLTVT.

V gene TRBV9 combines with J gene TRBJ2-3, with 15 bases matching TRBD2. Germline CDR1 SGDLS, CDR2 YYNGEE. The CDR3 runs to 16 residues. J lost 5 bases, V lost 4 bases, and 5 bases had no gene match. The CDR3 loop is CASSSPGLAGGDTQYF. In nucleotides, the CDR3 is TGTGCCAGCAGCTCTCCGGGACTAGCGGGAGGAGATACGCAGTATTTT.

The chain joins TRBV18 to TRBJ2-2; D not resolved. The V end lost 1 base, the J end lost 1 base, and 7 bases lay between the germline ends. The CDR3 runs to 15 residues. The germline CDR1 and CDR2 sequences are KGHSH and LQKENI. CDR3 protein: CASSPRGENTGELFF. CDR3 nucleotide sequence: TGTGCCAGCTCACCACGTGGCGAGAACACCGGGGAGCTGTTTTTT.

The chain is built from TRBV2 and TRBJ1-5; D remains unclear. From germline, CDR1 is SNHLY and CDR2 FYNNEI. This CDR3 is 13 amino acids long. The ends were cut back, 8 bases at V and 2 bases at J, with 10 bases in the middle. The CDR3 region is CASVKEGNQPQHF. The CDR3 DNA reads TGTGCCAGCGTCAAAGAGGGCAATCAGCCCCAGCATTTT.